This section outlines one TCR beta chain sequence together with its context. The sample originates from a study of blood T cell repertoires in COVID-19. Study details: The origin of the acute and convalescent COVID-19 samples was the United States, Italy and Spain.

Per the original data handling: The assay estimated nucleated cells by amplifying reference gene primers. Libraries were prepared by immunoSEQ multiplex PCR; TCRdb keeps only in-frame clonotypes and omits some of them. V, J and clone size are those of that table, while D and trimming were read from the DNA. The profile shows 200,000 to 300,000 clones, 83% of them singletons. Germline assignment: CDR1 WSHSY and CDR2 SAAADI. This CDR3 contains 15 residues. V lost 6 bases and J lost 3; bases outside the gene matches: 8. The sequenced material came from peripheral blood. V is TRBV10-2 and J is TRBJ1-5; 7 bases map to TRBD1. This clonotype was obtained from a human donor in a cohort sampled during active COVID-19. CDR3 sequence (DNA): TGCGCCAGCAGCGAAGACAGGGACAACAATCAGCCCCAGCATTTT. Translated: CASSEDRDNNQPQHF.